This T cell receptor beta chain derives from a study of tissue T cells after allogeneic stem cell transplantation. Some clones are missing from TCRdb's copy, which holds only in-frame ones; the method was immunoSEQ multiplex PCR. The profile shows some 6,600 clones, over 40% of them singletons. Regarding time point: mouse harvest day 7 after allogeneic transplant. Mouse grafts combined 10^7 T-cell-depleted bone marrow cells with 10^6 splenic CD5+ T cells. Mice had MHC-mismatched B6 into BALB/c GVHD, sampled day 7 or 14. Findings and limits, study-wide: Some tissue clones might be persisting host cells; their alloreactivity or antigen specificity was not determined. Anatomically similar tissues had similar TCR repertoires within each patient. Only a limited share of tissue TCRs appeared in blood or spleen.

The table lists this clone with a few counts. No antigen is known for it. All gene names here are mouse names. The CDR3 extends 1 residue past the end of the read, so its final part is completed from the germline J gene. The length of the CDR3 is 14 residues. The V end was cut by 5 bases, the J end by 0 bases, with 8 bases between. Per germline, CDR1 SNHLY and CDR2 FYNGKV (reference sequence). The chain employs TRBV3 and TRBJ1-3; D gene ambiguous. This receptor was obtained from a female BALB/c mouse given C57BL/6 T cells with graft-versus-host disease after an allogeneic hematopoietic cell transplant. Sequenced material: lymph node tissue. The CDR3 DNA, read in part, is TGTGCCAGCAGCCTTGACATTTCTGGAAATACGCTCTAT. Amino acids: CASSLDISGNTLY. The complete CDR3 reads CASSLDISGNTLYF.